Listed here is a single TCR beta chain. This may be a read error, as it is one base from a much larger clone. The data originate from a study of Graves' ophthalmopathy and Graves' hyperthyroidism. Germline assignment: CDR1 SEHNR and CDR2 FQNEAQ (reference sequence). The CDR3 consists of 13 residues. V was clipped by 4 bases and J by 5 bases, with 12 bases between them. Amplification from RNA transcripts yielded the TCR beta CDR3 regions. Second-round multiplex PCR followed a first-round RT-PCR using HTBI primers. TCRdb analysed the multiplex PCR reads with MiXCR anew, one entry per CDR3 protein. Of roughly 230,000 distinct CDR3 sequences listed, roughly a fifth are singletons. Isolation of PBMCs was performed using about 9.9 ml of fresh peripheral blood.

Sequencing was carried out using peripheral blood. The receptor's source is a woman aged 45-65 years with Graves' ophthalmopathy. The chain couples TRBV7-9 to TRBJ2-7; D is unresolved. The CDR3 reads CASSYLIGNEQYF. Written as DNA, the CDR3 is TGTGCCAGCAGCTACCTGATAGGGAACGAGCAGTACTTC.